In its sample, the clone carrying this TCR beta chain was seen a few times. These data originate in a study of early T cells in non-severe SARS-CoV-2 infection. Study-level information: With bulk RNA from unsorted whole blood as input, sequencing yielded unpaired chains.

CDR3 length equals 14 residues. Germline assignment: CDR1 DFQATT and CDR2 SNEGSKA (reference sequence). Trimming pared 1 base from V and 3 bases from J, leaving 12 bases between. A single record per CDR3 protein comes from TCRdb applying MiXCR to the 5' RACE reads. The profile shows some 58,000 distinct CDR3 sequences, approximately 11% of them singletons. Sequencing used whole blood, obtained at baseline. This chain joins TRBV20-1 and TRBJ1-1, with D tentatively TRBD1 (6 bases). The source is an adult who was a healthcare worker with PCR-confirmed SARS-CoV-2 infection or an uninfected control (not recorded which). This CDR3 reads CSARVGDKDTEAFF. The CDR3 nucleotides read TGCAGTGCTAGAGTGGGGGACAAGGACACTGAAGCTTTCTTT.